These T cell receptor beta chains were read from a single sample in a study of T cell responses to AZD1222 COVID-19 vaccine. Data came from immunoSEQ multiplex PCR; TCRdb stores just in-frame clones and leaves some out. Here the sample spans under 200,000 clones, under 95% being singletons. Sequencing used peripheral blood, obtained 28 days after the second AZD1222 dose. The receptors stem from an adult who received the AZD1222 COVID-19 vaccine. Each CDR3 is given with its conserved first and last residue. A D gene is named only where the DNA matches it firmly. Clone size is given for some rows only: seen once, a few or many times, or a class if the clone is expanded.

-,TRBV28,TRBJ1-1,-,CASSTIHGRDKAFF,TGTGCCAGCAGTACAATTCACGGCAGGGACAAAGCTTTCTTT
few,TRBV20-1,TRBJ1-5,-,CSARIAEPQHF,TGCAGTGCTAGAATCGCTGAGCCCCAGCATTTT
-,TRBV7-8,TRBJ2-1,-,CASSARSGPNNEQFF,TGTGCCAGCAGCGCCCGCTCGGGCCCCAACAATGAGCAGTTCTTC
-,TRBV28,TRBJ2-7,-,CASIGFREPYEQYF,TGTGCCAGCATTGGTTTCCGGGAGCCATACGAGCAGTACTTC
-,TRBV19,TRBJ1-2,-,CATHTNYGYTF,TGTGCCACCCACACGAACTATGGCTACACCTTC
-,TRBV6-5,TRBJ1-1,-,CASRRQSLNTEAFF,TGTGCCAGCAGGAGACAGAGTCTGAACACTGAAGCTTTCTTT
-,TRBV6-5,TRBJ1-1,-,CASSYSRGDTEAFF,TGTGCCAGCAGTTACTCGCGGGGAGACACTGAAGCTTTCTTT
-,TRBV27,TRBJ1-6,-,CASSPGGIYNSPLHF,TGTGCCAGCAGCCCCGGGGGGATCTATAATTCACCCCTCCACTTT
once,TRBV28,TRBJ2-3,TRBD2,CASSYPAGGRSGADTQYF,TGTGCCAGCAGTTACCCAGCTGGCGGGAGGTCCGGGGCAGATACGCAGTATTTT
-,TRBV25-1,TRBJ2-7,-,CASSEYGTTYEQYF,TGTGCCAGCAGTGAATATGGGACAACCTACGAGCAGTACTTC
-,TRBV5-1,TRBJ1-2,TRBD1,CASSLEGQGGGYTF,TGCGCCAGCAGTCTGGAGGGACAGGGAGGTGGCTACACCTTC
-,TRBV11-2,TRBJ1-1,-,CASSSDRTEAFF,TGTGCCAGCAGCTCAGACAGAACTGAAGCTTTCTTT
-,TRBV19,TRBJ2-7,TRBD2,CASSPGTSGNYGEQYF,TGTGCCAGTAGCCCTGGGACTAGCGGGAATTACGGCGAGCAGTACTTC
-,TRBV5-6,TRBJ2-7,TRBD2,CASSLVGGRHYEQYF,TGTGCCAGCAGCTTGGTGGGGGGGAGGCACTACGAGCAGTACTTC
-,TRBV27,TRBJ1-2,TRBD1,CASSPDRDGSYTF,TGTGCCAGCAGCCCGGACAGGGATGGAAGCTACACCTTC
-,TRBV6-4,TRBJ2-7,-,CASGVGLFYEQYF,TGTGCCAGCGGCGTAGGGTTGTTCTACGAGCAGTACTTC
-,TRBV5-1,TRBJ1-6,-,CASSPRVRGLDSPLHF,TGCGCCAGCAGCCCCCGGGTGAGGGGGTTGGATTCACCCCTCCACTTT
-,TRBV5-1,TRBJ1-3,-,CASSLEASSGNTIYF,TGCGCCAGCAGCTTGGAAGCTAGCTCTGGAAACACCATATATTTT
-,TRBV29-1,TRBJ2-7,TRBD1,CSVAPGTGQAQQYF,TGCAGCGTTGCCCCGGGGACAGGGCAGGCGCAGCAGTACTTC
-,TRBV10-3,TRBJ1-5,TRBD1,CAISEPGQGSSQPQHF,TGTGCCATCAGTGAACCCGGACAGGGGAGCAGTCAGCCCCAGCATTTT
-,TRBV19,TRBJ2-1,TRBD2,CASSIEGLVGRAEQFF,TGTGCCAGTAGTATAGAGGGACTAGTCGGGCGGGCTGAGCAGTTCTTC
-,TRBV7-2,TRBJ2-1,TRBD2,CASSRTSPSYNEQFF,TGTGCCAGCAGCAGGACTAGCCCCTCCTACAATGAGCAGTTCTTC
-,TRBV27,TRBJ2-1,TRBD2,CASSSRTSGRHNEQFF,TGTGCCAGCAGTTCCAGGACTAGCGGGAGACACAATGAGCAGTTCTTC
-,TRBV27,TRBJ1-1,-,CASRLASQGNAEAFF,TGTGCCAGCAGGCTCGCGTCTCAGGGGAACGCTGAAGCTTTCTTT
-,TRBV7-9,TRBJ2-7,-,CASSVVTSAYEQYF,TGTGCCAGCAGCGTGGTGACTTCAGCATACGAGCAGTACTTC
-,TRBV30,TRBJ1-3,-,CAWTSSSGNTIYF,TGTGCCTGGACCAGTAGTTCTGGAAACACCATATATTTT
-,TRBV15,TRBJ1-3,-,CATSSRGSGNTIYF,TGTGCCACCAGCTCCAGGGGCTCTGGAAACACCATATATTTT
few,TRBV7-6,TRBJ2-7,TRBD2,CASSLGPSGGTYEQYF,TGTGCCAGCAGCTTGGGTCCTAGCGGGGGAACCTACGAGCAGTACTTC
-,TRBV7-2,TRBJ1-3,TRBD1,CASSLGQGPFGNTIYF,TGTGCCAGCAGCTTAGGACAGGGTCCCTTCGGAAACACCATATATTTT
-,TRBV27,TRBJ1-1,-,CASSGRTLNTEAFF,TGTGCCAGCAGCGGACGGACCTTGAACACTGAAGCTTTCTTT
-,TRBV7-2,TRBJ2-1,-,CASLRGVVDEQFF,TGTGCCAGCCTTCGGGGCGTCGTAGATGAGCAGTTCTTC
few,TRBV9,TRBJ1-2,-,CASSIQNNYGYTF,TGTGCCAGCAGCATACAGAACAACTATGGCTACACCTTC
-,TRBV4-1,TRBJ1-2,-,CASSQVGLLGNYGYTF,TGCGCCAGCAGCCAAGTAGGGCTCCTAGGGAACTATGGCTACACCTTC
-,TRBV5-1,TRBJ2-1,-,CASSRQAPSPYNEQFF,TGCGCCAGCAGCCGGCAGGCCCCCTCCCCCTACAATGAGCAGTTCTTC
-,TRBV11-3,TRBJ2-1,TRBD1,CASSSRNPGTAYNEQFF,TGTGCCAGCAGTTCACGAAACCCCGGGACAGCATACAATGAGCAGTTCTTC
-,TRBV7-2,TRBJ1-1,TRBD1,CASSSGTGGRTEAFF,TGTGCCAGCAGCTCGGGGACAGGGGGTAGGACTGAAGCTTTCTTT
-,TRBV5-1,TRBJ1-2,TRBD1,CASSLEGQGPYGYTF,TGCGCCAGCAGCTTGGAGGGACAGGGGCCCTATGGCTACACCTTC
-,TRBV25-1,TRBJ1-1,TRBD1,CASRTGQGKGNTEAFF,TGTGCCAGCCGAACGGGACAGGGTAAAGGGAACACTGAAGCTTTCTTT
-,TRBV5-1,TRBJ1-5,-,CASSLPTISNQPQHF,TGCGCCAGCAGCCTCCCGACAATTAGCAATCAGCCCCAGCATTTT
few,TRBV28,TRBJ1-1,-,CASSLSWRENQAFF,TGTGCCAGCAGTTTGTCCTGGAGGGAAAATCAAGCTTTCTTT
-,TRBV10-3,TRBJ2-1,TRBD2,CAISGTSGGYNEQFF,TGTGCCATCAGTGGGACTAGCGGGGGATACAATGAGCAGTTCTTC
-,TRBV9,TRBJ2-1,-,CASSAPGGYNEQFF,TGTGCCAGCAGCGCTCCTGGGGGGTACAATGAGCAGTTCTTC
-,TRBV7-8,TRBJ2-5,-,CASGDRAVKETQYF,TGTGCCAGCGGCGATAGGGCCGTCAAAGAGACCCAGTACTTC
-,TRBV30,TRBJ1-2,TRBD1,CAWSRGWGTDYGYTF,TGTGCCTGGAGCCGGGGGTGGGGGACAGACTATGGCTACACCTTC
few,TRBV9,TRBJ2-7,-,CASSVADSLSYEQYF,TGTGCCAGCAGCGTAGCGGACAGTCTCTCCTACGAGCAGTACTTC
-,TRBV4-1,TRBJ2-7,TRBD2,CASSHAVAGVNEQYF,TGCGCCAGCAGTCACGCGGTAGCGGGAGTGAACGAGCAGTACTTC
-,TRBV5-6,TRBJ2-7,-,CASSLDVLPGPDEQYF,TGTGCCAGCAGCTTGGACGTTTTGCCAGGGCCGGACGAGCAGTACTTC
-,TRBV10-2,TRBJ1-2,-,CASSLGTEYGYTF,TGCGCCAGCTCCCTCGGGACGGAATATGGCTACACCTTC
-,TRBV5-8,TRBJ1-6,-,CASSLRGVDSPLHF,TGTGCCAGCAGCTTAAGAGGGGTAGATTCACCCCTCCACTTT
once,TRBV19,TRBJ1-2,-,CASSTGPQGYGYTF,TGTGCCAGCTCAACAGGGCCCCAGGGCTACGGCTACACCTTC
-,TRBV9,TRBJ2-5,TRBD2,CASSVASGRAPRETQYF,TGTGCCAGCAGCGTGGCTAGCGGGAGGGCACCCAGAGAGACCCAGTACTTC
-,TRBV6-5,TRBJ2-7,-,CASTGSSFDEQYF,TGTGCCAGCACGGGGAGTAGCTTCGACGAGCAGTACTTC
-,TRBV30,TRBJ2-7,TRBD1,CAWVPGTGVYEQYF,TGTGCCTGGGTCCCCGGGACAGGGGTGTACGAGCAGTACTTC